What follows are 20 T cell receptor beta chains derived from one specimen sequenced in a study of T cells after yellow fever vaccination. TCRdb redid the calling of the 5' RACE reads with MiXCR, one entry per CDR3 protein. The sample has about 510,000 distinct CDR3 sequences, roughly 22% seen once. Sample: PBMCs, taken roughly 20 days after the first yellow fever vaccination. Receptors were obtained from a young man who received the YFV17D yellow fever vaccine.

The CDR3 loop reads CASSPYRGEQYV. Written as DNA, the CDR3 is TGTGCCAGCAGTCCTTACAGGGGCGAGCAGTACGTC. The chain couples TRBV28 to TRBJ2-7; 7 positions agree with TRBD1. Per the germline V gene, CDR1 is MDHEN and CDR2 is SYDVKM. The ends lost 5 bases at V and 6 bases at J; junction bases unmatched: 4. The CDR3 is 12 residues long.

The CDR3 bases are TGTGCCAGCAGTTTGACAGGACTTTCACCCCTCCACTTT. Translated, it gives CASSLTGLSPLHF. The chain combines TRBV27 with TRBJ1-6, with D possibly TRBD1 on 6 matching bases. Germline CDR1 reads MNHEY; CDR2 reads SMNVEV (reference sequence). Trimming removed 3 bases at V and 9 bases at J, with 9 bases between. The CDR3 has 13 amino acids.

This clonotype was picked up a small number of times. V is TRBV20-1 and J is TRBJ2-7; D call uncertain. Trimming took off 1 base at V and 3 bases at J, with 10 bases between the two ends. Germline V lookup: CDR1 DFQATT, CDR2 SNEGSKA (reference sequence). This CDR3 is built from 13 residues. Here the CDR3 DNA reads TGCAGTGCTAGAGCGGCGGTACGCTACGAGCAGTACGTC. Translating gives CSARAAVRYEQYV.

A few counts support this clonotype. The rearrangement links TRBV5-1 to TRBJ2-7; possibly TRBD1 for D (6 bases). This CDR3 is built from 13 residues. Germline V CDR1 and CDR2: SGHRS, YFSETQ. V lost 7 bases and J 2 bases, leaving 13 bases between the germline ends. CDR3 amino acids: CASGTDSAYEQYF. The CDR3 bases are TGCGCCAGCGGGACGGACAGTGCCTACGAGCAGTACTTC.

This clonotype has a handful of counts. The chain carries TRBV20-1 and TRBJ2-7; D remains ambiguous. CDR3 size: 11 residues. Per the germline V gene, CDR1 is DFQATT and CDR2 is SNEGSKA (reference sequence). Trimming left V 3 bases short and J 3 bases short, with 6 bases between. This CDR3 is CSASADYEQYF. The CDR3 DNA reads TGCAGTGCTAGCGCGGACTACGAGCAGTACTTC.

The chain joins TRBV6-1 to TRBJ1-2; D might be TRBD1 (5 bases). The V gene lost 7 bases and the J gene lost 4 bases, with 16 bases spanning the gap. The length of the CDR3 is 14 residues. The germline CDR1 and CDR2 sequences are MNHNS and SASEGT. This CDR3 reads CASKKEYRIYGYTF. The CDR3 nucleotides are TGTGCCAGCAAAAAAGAATACAGGATCTATGGCTACACCTTC.

The chain is built from TRBV20-1 and TRBJ2-2; D is uncertain. Germline V lookup: CDR1 DFQATT, CDR2 SNEGSKA (reference sequence). CDR3 length equals 12 residues. This CDR3 reads CMMARSHGELFF. The DNA for the CDR3 is TGCATGATGGCACGAAGCCACGGGGAGCTGTTTTTT.

The chain links TRBV20-1 to TRBJ2-1; TRBD1 matches at 7 bases. This CDR3 region has 15 residues. The V gene's germline CDR1 is DFQATT and CDR2 SNEGSKA (reference sequence). The J segment lost 7 bases and the V segment lost 6 bases, leaving 15 bases of the junction unmatched. This CDR3 is CSAVQGRRLENEQFF. For the CDR3, the DNA is TGCAGTGCCGTACAGGGGCGGAGGCTTGAGAATGAGCAGTTCTTC.

This clonotype is medium-sized in the sample. The rearrangement uses TRBV7-8 and TRBJ2-3; D unresolved. Per germline, CDR1 SGHVS and CDR2 FQNEAQ. CDR3 length: 14 amino acids. The V and J ends lost 5 bases and 4 bases respectively, with 13 bases between them. CDR3 sequence reads: CASSLRAGSDTQYF. CDR3 DNA: TGTGCCAGCAGCCTTCGTGCCGGGTCAGATACGCAGTATTTT.

This chain joins TRBV12-3 or TRBV12-4 and TRBJ2-5, with D perhaps matching TRBD2 (6 bases). The CDR3 runs to 12 residues. V gave up 0 bases and J gave up 7 bases, with 6 bases separating them. The CDR3 region has the DNA TGTGCCAGCAGTTTAGCGGGGGGGACCCAGTACTTC. Translated: CASSLAGGTQYF.

This clonotype was seen only a few times. The chain joins TRBV4-1 to TRBJ2-3; 9 bases line up with TRBD1. V lost 5 bases and J lost 2; bases outside the gene matches: 8. This CDR3 region has 16 residues. In germline, CDR1 is MGHRA, CDR2 YSYEKL. CDR3 residues: CASSARGQGSTDTQYF. Written as DNA, the CDR3 is TGCGCCAGCAGCGCCCGGGGACAGGGTTCCACAGATACGCAGTATTTT.

This clonotype turned up a few times. The chain joins TRBV12-3 or TRBV12-4 to TRBJ1-2; D possibly corresponds to TRBD1 (5 bases). Trimming pared 2 bases from V and 6 bases from J, leaving 19 bases between. This CDR3 is 16 amino acids long. In DNA, the CDR3 is TGTGCCAGCAGTTTAAGTTGGGGCCTCCAGCAAGATGGCTACACCTTC. Translating gives CASSLSWGLQQDGYTF.

This clonotype was seen a handful of times. V usage is TRBV7-6 and J usage is TRBJ2-2; a weak D match, TRBD1 (6 bases). Germline V gene lookup returns CDR1 SGHVS and CDR2 FNYEAQ. The CDR3 length is 15 residues. V dropped 7 bases and J dropped 6 bases, with 18 bases sitting between them. CDR3 DNA: TGTGCCAGCACCACCCAACAGGGTTTCTCCGGGGAGCTGTTTTTT. Translated: CASTTQQGFSGELFF.

This rearrangement joins TRBV12-3 or TRBV12-4 to TRBJ1-4; D is unresolved. The CDR3 is 12 residues long. Trimming removed 1 base at V and 17 bases at J, with 14 bases between. CDR3 loop: CASSLVANPEFF. CDR3 in DNA: TGTGCCAGCAGTTTAGTGGCTAACCCCGAATTTTTT.

This clonotype was counted at least ten times. V gene TRBV5-1 combines with J gene TRBJ2-3, with 8 bases that match TRBD2. Germline values: CDR1 SGHRS, CDR2 YFSETQ. This CDR3 has 16 residues. The V and J ends lost 4 bases and 5 bases, in that order; junction bases with no gene match: 12. The chain's CDR3 is CASSRTTSEGGDTQYF. CDR3 coding DNA: TGCGCCAGCAGCAGAACGACTAGCGAAGGGGGAGATACGCAGTATTTT. Using reference TRBV5-1 and TRBJ2-3 for the parts outside the CDR3, the full variable domain is KAGVTQTPRYLIKTRGQQVTLSCSPISGHRSVSWYQQTPGQGLQFLFEYFSETQRNKGNFPGRFSGRQFSNSRSEMNVSTLELGDSALYLCASSRTTSEGGDTQYFGPGTRLTVL.

The V and J genes are TRBV18 and TRBJ2-5; D may be TRBD1 (6 bases). Germline assignment: CDR1 KGHSH and CDR2 LQKENI. The CDR3 consists of 15 residues. V lost 3 bases and J 5 bases, leaving 16 bases between the germline ends. The chain's CDR3 is CASSPSRRDMETQYF. Written as DNA, the CDR3 is TGTGCCAGCTCACCCTCCCGCCGGGACATGGAGACCCAGTACTTC.

The chain recombines TRBV3-1 with TRBJ2-1; D possibly uses TRBD1 or TRBD2 (6 bases each). V was pared by 4 bases and J by 12 bases, with 16 bases between. Germline lookup yields CDR1 LGHDT and CDR2 YNNKEL (reference sequence). This CDR3 has 13 amino acids. The CDR3: CASSLEPRGLQFF. The CDR3 coding sequence is TGTGCCAGCAGCCTCGAACCCCGGGGGCTGCAGTTCTTC.

This clonotype showed up just once. This sequence joins TRBV19 and TRBJ2-7, with D perhaps given as TRBD1 or TRBD2 (5 bases each). Trimming removed 4 bases from V and 2 bases from J, with 6 bases in between. CDR1 and CDR2 (germline): LNHDA, SQIVND (reference sequence). The CDR3 is made up of 12 amino acids. The CDR3 spells CASSKGPYEQYF. CDR3 bases: TGTGCCAGTAGTAAGGGACCCTACGAGCAGTACTTC.

This clonotype was detected only a few times. J is TRBJ2-5 and V is TRBV9; no clear D gene. This CDR3 is 13 amino acids long. V was clipped by 3 bases and J by 1 base, with 7 bases between them. Germline assignment: CDR1 SGDLS and CDR2 YYNGEE. CDR3 amino acids: CASSEGSQETQYF. The CDR3 DNA reads as TGTGCCAGCAGCGAGGGTAGCCAAGAGACCCAGTACTTC.

This rearrangement joins TRBV29-1 to TRBJ2-1; a weak D match, TRBD2 (5 bases). V was trimmed by 3 bases and J by 0 bases, leaving 21 bases between them. From germline, CDR1 is SQVTM and CDR2 ANQGSEA. This CDR3 comprises 18 residues. The CDR3: CSVEARGAASSSYNEQFF. CDR3 bases: TGCAGCGTTGAGGCGAGAGGAGCGGCCTCGAGCTCCTACAATGAGCAGTTCTTC.